This T cell receptor (beta chain) was sequenced during a study of Graves' ophthalmopathy and Graves' hyperthyroidism. Absence of ophthalmopathy within 18 months of follow-up defined stable hyperthyroidism. The study recruited hyperthyroidism patients aged 18 to 65 who were newly diagnosed, under 2 months' duration. This clonotype was counted many times. The antigen remains unidentified. Scientists amplified the TCR beta CDR3 regions from RNA transcripts. First-round RT-PCR relied on HTBI primers, and a second-round multiplex PCR came next. Each CDR3 protein gets one entry after TCRdb re-called the multiplex PCR reads with MiXCR. The data show hundreds of thousands of distinct CDR3 sequences, around 21% seen once. Study-wide points: Forecasting of ophthalmopathy progression by the model achieved around 68% sensitivity and less than 80% specificity. Most clonotypes expanded in thyroid above 0.001 frequency were present in blood too.

The CDR3 spans 15 residues. V was clipped by 5 bases and J by 2 bases; unmatched bases: 4. Germline CDR1 MNHEY, CDR2 SMNVEV (reference sequence). The sequence derives from a woman under 30 with stable Graves' hyperthyroidism. This chain connects TRBV27 to TRBJ2-7; 12 bases are a match to TRBD2. The material sequenced was peripheral blood. Here the CDR3 DNA reads TGTGCCAGCAGTACTCTAGCGGGAGGGACCTACGAGCAGTACTTC. This codes for CASSTLAGGTYEQYF.